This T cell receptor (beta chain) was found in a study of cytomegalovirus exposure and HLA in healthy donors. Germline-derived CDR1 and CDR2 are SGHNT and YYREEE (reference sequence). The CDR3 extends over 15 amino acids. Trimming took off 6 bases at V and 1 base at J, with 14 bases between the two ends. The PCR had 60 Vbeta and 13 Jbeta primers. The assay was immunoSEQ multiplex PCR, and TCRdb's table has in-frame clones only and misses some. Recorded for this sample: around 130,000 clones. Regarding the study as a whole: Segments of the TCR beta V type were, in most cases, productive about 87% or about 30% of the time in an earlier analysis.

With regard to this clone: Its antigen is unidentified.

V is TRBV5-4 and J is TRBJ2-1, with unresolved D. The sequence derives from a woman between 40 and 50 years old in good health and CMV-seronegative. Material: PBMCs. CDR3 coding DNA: TGTGCCAGCACCCCTACTATGGGTTCCTACAATGAGCAGTTCTTC. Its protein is CASTPTMGSYNEQFF.